Listed here are 20 T cell receptor beta chains from one sample, sequenced in a study of beta chain features in type 1 diabetes (dated by TCRdb to 2016 to 2019). Receptor amplification or capture employed the immunoSEQ multiplex PCR assay. The entire amount of isolated RNA was reverse transcribed using the High Capacity cDNA Reverse Transcription Kit, so the sequenced TCRB transcripts were expressed ones. Here the immuneACCESS table is served through TCRdb, limited to in-frame sequences with V and J called. Missing clones are a known gap in these copies; in checked studies unresolved V genes cover under half, and the rest lacks a known reason. The sample contains about 360,000 clones, roughly an eighth of them found a single time. Jointly, the top ten make up approximately 0.015% of the sample. The sequenced material came from naive CD4+ T cells from blood. The intended sense of this specimen's cell subset or site label: true naive CD4+ T cells. These receptors all stem from a man aged 18-30 years in good health.

This clone showed up just a few times. V usage is TRBV7-3 and J usage is TRBJ2-2; D is perhaps TRBD2 (6 bases). The germline V gene has CDR1 SGHTA and CDR2 FQGTGA. The ends were cut back, 1 base at V and 3 bases at J, with 9 bases in the middle. The CDR3 is 15 residues long. This CDR3 is CASSLSGIYTGELFF. CDR3 nucleotide sequence: TGTGCCAGCAGCTTAAGCGGGATCTACACCGGGGAGCTGTTTTTT.

This clone showed up just a few times. The rearrangement joins TRBV5-4 to TRBJ2-1; 11 nucleotides align to TRBD2. CDR1 is SGHNT and CDR2 is YYREEE in the germline V gene (reference sequence). This CDR3 is 18 amino acids long. With V trimmed by 4 bases and J by 0 bases, 9 bases remained unmatched. This CDR3 reads CASSRGGLAESSYNEQFF. CDR3 sequence (DNA): TGTGCCAGCAGCCGGGGGGGACTAGCGGAGAGCTCCTACAATGAGCAGTTCTTC.

This clone was detected a few times. J is TRBJ2-6 and V is TRBV10-3; 7 nucleotides match TRBD1. Germline V gives CDR1 ENHRY, CDR2 SYGVKD. The J segment lost 4 bases and the V segment lost 5 bases, leaving 5 bases of the junction unmatched. The CDR3 spans 15 residues. Written as DNA, the CDR3 is TGTGCCATCAGTCCCGACAGGGCCGGGGCCAACGTCCTGACTTTC. This sequence encodes CAISPDRAGANVLTF.

The gene calls are TRBV6-6 and TRBJ2-1; D is perhaps TRBD1 (6 bases). V was trimmed by 6 bases and J by 6 bases, leaving 15 bases between them. Germline-derived CDR1 and CDR2 are MNHNY and SVGAGI (reference sequence). CDR3 length equals 14 residues. The CDR3: CASRLDLGGNEQFF. The CDR3 DNA sequence: TGTGCCAGCAGACTGGACTTAGGGGGCAATGAGCAGTTCTTC.

This clone was picked up a small number of times. The V gene is TRBV9, the J gene TRBJ2-2; tentative D call: TRBD1 (6 bases). The V and J ends lost 0 bases and 2 bases respectively, with 11 bases between them. The CDR3 length is 16 residues. Germline-derived CDR1 and CDR2 are SGDLS and YYNGEE. DNA for the CDR3: TGTGCCAGCAGCGTAGTTGGGGGCACTAACACCGGGGAGCTGTTTTTT. It specifies CASSVVGGTNTGELFF.

This chain links TRBV5-8 with TRBJ2-1, with 10 bases aligning to TRBD2. The CDR3 is made up of 18 amino acids. After removal of 6 bases from V and 0 bases from J, the junction contained 12 bases not matched to a gene. Germline V gives CDR1 SGHTS, CDR2 YDEGEE. The CDR3 spells CASTHTRTSGHSYNEQFF. In nucleotides, the CDR3 is TGTGCCAGCACCCATACCCGGACTAGCGGTCACTCCTACAATGAGCAGTTCTTC.

There are a few counts of this clone. CDR3 DNA: TGTGCCAGCAGCCTCGGGACAGGACTCTACGAGCAGTACTTC. Amino acid sequence: CASSLGTGLYEQYF. The chain carries TRBV2 and TRBJ2-7; 8 positions agree with TRBD1. This CDR3 spans 14 amino acids. Trimming cost V 6 bases and J 3 bases; bases outside gene matches: 7. CDR1 and CDR2 (germline): SNHLY, FYNNEI.

This clone was observed a handful of times. The chain recombines TRBV21-1 with TRBJ2-2; the tabulated D call, TRBD2, remains unverified against the DNA. TRBV21-1 is deemed a pseudogene. This CDR3 is 16 amino acids long. CDR3 coding DNA: TGTGCCAGCCCCGCAGGAGCGGGAGGGCCTGACGGGGAGCTGTTTTTT. It translates to CASPAGAGGPDGELFF.

V usage is TRBV15 and J usage is TRBJ1-2, with D perhaps matching TRBD1 (5 bases). CDR3 size: 14 residues. V was cut by 1 base and J by 5 bases, with 11 bases left in between. Per germline, CDR1 LNHNV and CDR2 YYDKDF (reference sequence). CDR3 protein: CATSRVTGDYGYTF. The CDR3 coding sequence is TGTGCCACCAGCAGAGTTACAGGTGATTATGGCTACACCTTC.

In this sample, this clone turned up a few times. The chain combines TRBV7-9 with TRBJ2-1; 8 bases agree with TRBD1. This CDR3 comprises 14 residues. The V segment lost 5 bases and the J segment 7 bases; nucleotides outside the gene matches: 7. Germline CDR1 is SEHNR and CDR2 is FQNEAQ (reference sequence). For the CDR3, the DNA is TGTGCCAGCAGCGTGCGGACAGGGTGGAATGAGCAGTTCTTC. Amino acid sequence: CASSVRTGWNEQFF.

CDR3 sequence: CASRNYTSNQPQHF. CDR3 sequence (DNA): TGTGCCAGCAGAAACTATACTAGCAATCAGCCCCAGCATTTT. The chain is built from TRBV27 and TRBJ1-5; D is uncertain. This CDR3 has 14 residues. Germline CDR1 MNHEY, CDR2 SMNVEV (reference sequence). The germline V and J ends were trimmed by 6 bases and 0 bases, with 9 bases remaining between them.

This clone turned up a few times. The rearrangement joins TRBV9 to TRBJ2-1; the D gene is possibly TRBD2 (6 bases). The CDR3 is 15 amino acids. CDR1 is SGDLS and CDR2 is YYNGEE in the germline V gene. The V gene lost 2 bases and the J gene lost 2 bases, with 11 bases spanning the gap. The CDR3 region is CASSVGGIAYNEQFF. As DNA, the CDR3 is TGTGCCAGCAGCGTTGGCGGGATCGCCTACAATGAGCAGTTCTTC.

The chain links TRBV9 to TRBJ1-1, with TRBD1 matching over 7 bases. Per the germline V gene, CDR1 is SGDLS and CDR2 is YYNGEE. The CDR3 length is 15 residues. The ends lost 4 bases at V and 0 bases at J; junction bases unmatched: 6. The CDR3 region is CASSPGQNMNTEAFF. The CDR3 nucleotides read TGTGCCAGCAGCCCGGGACAGAACATGAACACTGAAGCTTTCTTT.

This clone was seen at least ten times. Distinct nucleotide sequences in the sample also encode this CDR3. This rearrangement joins TRBV4-3 to TRBJ2-5, with 8 nucleotides matching TRBD1. Germline-derived CDR1 and CDR2 are LGHNA and YSLEER. The CDR3 runs to 14 residues. V was pared by 1 base and J by 5 bases, with 3 bases of the junction left unmatched. In DNA, the CDR3 is TGCGCCAGCAGCCAAGGTCAGGGGGCCGAGACCCAGTACTTC. Amino acid sequence: CASSQGQGAETQYF.

This clone was detected only a few times. The chain recombines TRBV28 with TRBJ1-2, with D maybe TRBD1 (5 bases). Trimming shortened V by 6 bases and J by 4 bases, and 15 bases separated the two germline ends. This CDR3 spans 14 amino acids. The V gene's germline CDR1 is MDHEN and CDR2 SYDVKM. The CDR3 sequence is CASRPPGDLYGYTF. In DNA form, the CDR3 reads TGTGCCAGCAGACCCCCGGGGGACCTCTATGGCTACACCTTC.

This clone was counted only a few times. The V gene is TRBV30, the J gene TRBJ2-5; D perhaps matches TRBD2 (6 bases). CDR1 and CDR2 (germline): GTSNPN, SVGIG (reference sequence). The V end lost 3 bases, the J end lost 4 bases, and 18 bases lay between the germline ends. This CDR3 comprises 15 residues. DNA for the CDR3: TGTGCCTGGAGGCGCCTGGGGGGTGGCCGAGAGACCCAGTACTTC. As protein: CAWRRLGGGRETQYF. The full variable domain, its missing parts supplied by reference TRBV30 and TRBJ2-5, is SQTIHQWPATLVQPVGSPLSLECTVEGTSNPNLYWYRQAAGRGLQLLFYSVGIGQISSEVPQNLSASRPQDRQFILSSKKLLLSDSGFYLCAWRRLGGGRETQYFGPGTRLLVL.

The rearrangement joins TRBV5-1 to TRBJ2-2; D may be TRBD1 (6 bases). Trimming pared 4 bases from V and 0 bases from J, leaving 13 bases between. The CDR3 has 16 amino acids. Germline CDR1 reads SGHRS; CDR2 reads YFSETQ. The CDR3 DNA reads TGCGCCAGCAGCCATGGACAGACCGCGAACACCGGGGAGCTGTTTTTT. It is translated as CASSHGQTANTGELFF.

This clone appeared a few times. J is TRBJ1-5 and V is TRBV4-3; D is possibly TRBD1 (5 bases). This CDR3 is 16 amino acids long. V lost 0 bases to trimming and J lost 0 bases, with 9 bases between them. Germline V lookup: CDR1 LGHNA, CDR2 YSLEER. The CDR3 sequence: CASSQDGQGSNQPQHF. The CDR3 region has the DNA TGCGCCAGCAGCCAAGATGGCCAGGGTAGCAATCAGCCCCAGCATTTT.

The chain is built from TRBV19 and TRBJ2-1; D may be TRBD2 (5 bases). CDR3 length equals 14 residues. Germline CDR1 and CDR2: LNHDA and SQIVND (reference sequence). V gave up 11 bases and J gave up 4 bases, with 18 bases separating them. DNA of the CDR3: TGTGCCTCCGGGTCCGGGGATACTTACAATGAGCAGTTCTTC. Protein product: CASGSGDTYNEQFF.

The table lists this clone with a few counts. The rearrangement uses TRBV11-2 and TRBJ2-2, with a weak D call TRBD1 (6 bases). Trimming cost V 3 bases and J 4 bases, with 12 bases left between them. The germline CDR1 and CDR2 sequences are SGHAT and FQNNGV. The CDR3 covers 15 residues. The CDR3 sequence: CASSLVYRATGELFF. CDR3 coding DNA: TGTGCCAGCAGCTTGGTTTACAGGGCCACCGGGGAGCTGTTTTTT.